These 17 T cell receptor beta chains were sequenced from one sample in a study of blood T cell repertoires in COVID-19. TCRdb's table, derived via immunoSEQ multiplex PCR, lists solely in-frame clones and lacks some. The data show 150,000 to 190,000 clones, roughly four fifths seen once. Source material: peripheral blood. These receptors came from a woman of 80 years or more with acute or convalescent COVID-19.

The chain recombines TRBV30 with TRBJ1-3, with TRBD1 matching over 9 bases. Per germline, CDR1 GTSNPN and CDR2 SVGIG (reference sequence). V dropped 5 bases and J dropped 5; count of bases not matched to a gene: 7. CDR3 length: 14 residues. The CDR3 nucleotides read TGTGCCTGGGGTGCGGGACAGGGAAGAAACACCATATATTTT. Translated: CAWGAGQGRNTIYF.

The rearrangement links TRBV29-1 to TRBJ2-7; 7 bases are shared with TRBD1. The CDR3 is 14 amino acids. V shed 7 bases and J 2 bases; nucleotides not matched to a gene: 11. Germline CDR1 is SQVTM and CDR2 is ANQGSEA. The CDR3 region is CSGYFDRDPYEQYF. DNA for the CDR3: TGCAGCGGCTACTTCGACAGGGACCCCTACGAGCAGTACTTC.

This clone was observed a few times. The rearrangement uses TRBV6-1 and TRBJ1-2, with D possibly TRBD1 on 6 matching bases. The germline V gene encodes CDR1 MNHNS and CDR2 SASEGT. The CDR3 consists of 19 residues. Trimming took 2 bases from V and 2 from J, leaving 24 bases between them. The CDR3 is CASSESGGFRGIPNYGYTF. The CDR3 nucleotides read TGTGCCAGCAGTGAATCGGGTGGGTTCAGGGGAATCCCGAACTATGGCTACACCTTC.

The chain joins TRBV3-1 (or the pseudogene TRBV3-2) to TRBJ1-3; D gene uncertain. With 2 bases removed from V and 0 bases from J, the gap between germline ends came to 8 bases. This CDR3 spans 15 amino acids. Germline lookup yields CDR1 LGHDT and CDR2 YNNKEL (reference sequence). CDR3 region: CASSQTAISGNTIYF. As DNA, the CDR3 is TGTGCCAGCAGCCAAACAGCTATCTCTGGAAACACCATATATTTT.

The gene calls are TRBV24-1 and TRBJ2-1, with 10 bases matching TRBD2. Germline CDR1 is KGHDR and CDR2 is SFDVKD. The CDR3 sequence is 15 residues long. Trimming removed 5 bases from V and 6 bases from J; junction bases left unmatched: 6. DNA for the CDR3: TGTGCCACCAGTGCCCAGACTAGCGGGCGCAATGAGCAGTTCTTC. Its protein product is CATSAQTSGRNEQFF.

The chain uses TRBV3-1 (or the pseudogene TRBV3-2) and TRBJ1-3; unclear D gene. Germline V lookup: CDR1 LGHDT, CDR2 YNNKEL (reference sequence). CDR3 length equals 14 residues. V gave up 4 bases and J gave up 8 bases, with 15 bases separating them. The CDR3 DNA follows: TGTGCCAGCAGCCGAACGGTGACCGGGGACACCATATATTTT. This sequence encodes CASSRTVTGDTIYF.

The chain uses TRBV4-3 and TRBJ1-6; the D gene is possibly TRBD1 (5 bases). The ends were cut back, 0 bases at V and 8 bases at J, with 8 bases in the middle. The CDR3 sequence is 14 residues long. Looked up from germline, CDR1 is LGHNA and CDR2 is YSLEER. As DNA, the CDR3 is TGCGCCAGCAGCCAAGATCGGGGGTATTCACCCCTCCACTTT. It is translated as CASSQDRGYSPLHF.

The sample holds one count of this clone. The chain couples TRBV30 to TRBJ2-5; a possible D gene is TRBD2 (7 bases). The CDR3 extends over 14 amino acids. V dropped 4 bases and J dropped 0 bases, with 12 bases sitting between them. Germline lookup yields CDR1 GTSNPN and CDR2 SVGIG (reference sequence). The CDR3 is CAWMRGGYQETQYF. Written as DNA, the CDR3 is TGTGCCTGGATGAGGGGGGGGTACCAAGAGACCCAGTACTTC.

This clone was found once. The chain combines TRBV7-3 with TRBJ2-2, with no clear D. The V and J ends lost 0 bases and 5 bases respectively, with 13 bases between them. Looked up from germline, CDR1 is SGHTA and CDR2 is FQGTGA. The CDR3 loop spans 16 amino acids. The CDR3 here is CASSLTGSVRTGELFF. The CDR3 coding sequence is TGTGCCAGCAGCTTAACTGGAAGCGTACGGACCGGGGAGCTGTTTTTT.

The chain uses TRBV12-5 and TRBJ2-4; a possible D gene is TRBD1 (7 bases). V lost 7 bases to trimming and J lost 8 bases, with 15 bases between them. Germline CDR1 reads LGHNT; CDR2 reads FRNRAP. The CDR3 covers 13 residues. As DNA, the CDR3 is TGTGCTAGTGCCCAGGGGGGCTGGGACATTCAGTACTTC. Protein product: CASAQGGWDIQYF.

V gene TRBV6-5 combines with J gene TRBJ1-4; D unresolved. Germline lookup yields CDR1 MNHEY and CDR2 SVGAGI. V lost 0 bases and J 8 bases, leaving 16 bases between the germline ends. This CDR3 has 16 residues. CDR3 protein: CASSYSPFPPGEKLFF. CDR3 coding DNA: TGTGCCAGCAGTTACTCTCCTTTCCCCCCGGGGGAAAAACTGTTTTTT.

This chain joins TRBV9 and TRBJ2-3; the match to TRBD2 covers 7 bases. Germline lookup yields CDR1 SGDLS and CDR2 YYNGEE. This CDR3 contains 16 residues. The J segment lost 4 bases and the V segment lost 4 bases, leaving 12 bases of the junction unmatched. For the CDR3, the DNA is TGTGCCAGCAGCAAAGTGGAGGGGAGGGCAGCAGATACGCAGTATTTT. Translating it yields CASSKVEGRAADTQYF.

The V gene is TRBV3-1 (or the pseudogene TRBV3-2), the J gene TRBJ1-2; 8 nucleotides agree with TRBD1. V was pared by 2 bases and J by 2 bases, with 1 base of the junction left unmatched. Germline V gene sequence: CDR1 LGHDT, CDR2 YNNKEL (reference sequence). This CDR3 region has 14 residues. The DNA of the CDR3 is TGTGCCAGCAGCCAACGGACAGGGAACTATGGCTACACCTTC. This sequence encodes CASSQRTGNYGYTF.

The rearrangement joins TRBV2 to TRBJ1-1; 7 bases are shared with TRBD1. Germline values: CDR1 SNHLY, CDR2 FYNNEI. This CDR3 spans 13 amino acids. V shed 6 bases and J 3 bases; nucleotides not matched to a gene: 4. CDR3 sequence: CASSDREDTEAFF. The CDR3, as DNA: TGTGCCAGCAGCGACAGGGAGGACACTGAAGCTTTCTTT.

The gene calls are TRBV18 and TRBJ2-2; no reliable D call. CDR1 and CDR2 from the germline V gene are KGHSH and LQKENI. The CDR3 loop spans 14 amino acids. The V gene lost 2 bases and the J gene lost 4 bases, with 8 bases spanning the gap. The CDR3 nucleotides read TGTGCCAGCTCACCAGGCTCGGGCACCGGGGAGCTGTTTTTT. This codes for CASSPGSGTGELFF.

In its sample, this clone was seen once. The chain has TRBV19 and TRBJ2-2, with 10 nucleotides matching TRBD1. Germline V gene sequence: CDR1 LNHDA, CDR2 SQIVND (reference sequence). The V gene end was trimmed by 7 bases and the J gene end by 4 bases; junction bases not matched to a gene: 9. The CDR3 is 16 residues long. CDR3 bases: TGTGCCAGTACCACAAGGGACAGGGGATCCACCGGGGAGCTGTTTTTT. Its protein is CASTTRDRGSTGELFF.

The chain uses TRBV7-9 and TRBJ1-1; TRBD1 is a possible D gene (6 bases). The CDR3 is 13 residues long. Germline V gives CDR1 SEHNR, CDR2 FQNEAQ (reference sequence). The germline V and J ends were trimmed by 3 bases and 8 bases, with 13 bases remaining between them. CDR3 DNA: TGTGCCAGCAGCTTTACGACAGGACAAGAAGCTTTCTTT. This codes for CASSFTTGQEAFF.